This T cell receptor beta chain was captured by sequencing in a study of graft-versus-host responses after intestinal transplantation. Sequencing used immunoSEQ multiplex PCR; TCRdb keeps in-frame clones, though not all of them. The repertoire holds about 86,000 clones, with around 90% as singletons. The germline V gene has CDR1 SGHRS and CDR2 YFSETQ. The CDR3 contains 14 residues. Unmatched junction bases numbered 4, after V lost 0 bases and J lost 5 bases. Worth noting for this clone: What it binds is not known.

The genes are TRBV5-1 and TRBJ2-5; 7 bases line up with TRBD2. The clonotype was recovered from a human donor who was the organ donor for an intestinal transplant. The material sequenced was unstimulated CD4+ T cells sorted from spleen or lymph node cells, taken before transplant. DNA for the CDR3: TGCGCCAGCAGCTTGGCCTGGGAGGGGGAGACCCAGTACTTC. It is translated as CASSLAWEGETQYF.